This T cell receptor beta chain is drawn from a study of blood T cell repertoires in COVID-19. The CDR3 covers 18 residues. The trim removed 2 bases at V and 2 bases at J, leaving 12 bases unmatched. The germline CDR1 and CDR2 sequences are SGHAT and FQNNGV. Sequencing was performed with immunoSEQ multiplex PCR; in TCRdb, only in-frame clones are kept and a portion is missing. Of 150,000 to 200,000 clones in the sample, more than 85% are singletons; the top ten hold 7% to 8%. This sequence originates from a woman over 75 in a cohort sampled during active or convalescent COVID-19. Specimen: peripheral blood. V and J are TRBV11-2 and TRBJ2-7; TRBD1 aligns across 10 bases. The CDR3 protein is CASSLIGQGDTFPYEQYF. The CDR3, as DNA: TGTGCCAGCAGCTTAATCGGACAGGGGGACACTTTTCCCTACGAGCAGTACTTC.